What follows are 24 T cell receptor beta chains derived from one specimen sequenced in a study of T cells in localized non-small cell lung cancer. Sequencing was performed with immunoSEQ multiplex PCR; in TCRdb, only in-frame clones are kept and a portion is missing. The sample holds tens of thousands of clones, about 91% seen once. Material: peripheral blood, obtained before any cancer treatment. The receptors were gathered from a man aged 40 to 75 with stage I squamous cell lung carcinoma.

The gene calls are TRBV5-1 and TRBJ2-7, with D hard to call. This CDR3 has 13 amino acids. The ends were cut back, 3 bases at V and 7 bases at J, with 14 bases in the middle. The germline gives CDR1 SGHRS, CDR2 YFSETQ. CDR3 protein: CASSSGPPREQYF. The CDR3 DNA is TGCGCCAGCAGCTCCGGGCCACCGAGGGAGCAGTACTTC.

The gene calls are TRBV4-1 and TRBJ2-7; TRBD2 aligns across 7 bases. The CDR3 spans 14 residues. The germline V gene encodes CDR1 MGHRA and CDR2 YSYEKL. Trimming cost V 3 bases and J 6 bases; bases outside gene matches: 8. CDR3 protein: CASSHGSGSGEQYF. The CDR3 DNA follows: TGCGCCAGCAGCCATGGTAGCGGGTCCGGCGAGCAGTACTTC.

This chain joins TRBV19 and TRBJ2-3; TRBD1 matches 7 bases. The CDR3 extends over 14 amino acids. The V segment lost 3 bases and the J segment 2 bases; nucleotides outside the gene matches: 2. Germline V gives CDR1 LNHDA, CDR2 SQIVND (reference sequence). For the CDR3, the DNA is TGTGCCAGTAGTATCAGGGGGAACACAGATACGCAGTATTTT. Translated, it gives CASSIRGNTDTQYF. The variable domain in full, with the rest retrieved from reference TRBV19 and TRBJ2-3, is DGGITQSPKYLFRKEGQNVTLSCEQNLNHDAMYWYRQDPGQGLRLIYYSQIVNDFQKGDIAEGYSVSREKKESFPLTVTSAQKNPTAFYLCASSIRGNTDTQYFGPGTRLTVL.

To note about this clone: One end of the junction fails to match germline, which may point to a read error. The rearrangement uses TRBV19 and TRBJ2-1, with 9 positions matching TRBD1. The CDR3 contains 11 residues. CDR1 LNHDA and CDR2 SQIVND come from the germline V gene (reference sequence). CDR3 sequence reads: CASSEGQGLVF. Here the CDR3 DNA reads TGTGCCAGTAGTGAGGGACAGGGTTTGGTCTTC.

V gene TRBV10-3 combines with J gene TRBJ2-3, with D tentatively TRBD2 (6 bases). Per germline, CDR1 ENHRY and CDR2 SYGVKD. Between the trimmed V and J ends, which lost 10 bases and 2 bases, there was a span of 13 bases. The CDR3 consists of 13 residues. CDR3 bases: TGTGCCAGCTTAGCGGAAAACACAGATACGCAGTATTTT. Translating gives CASLAENTDTQYF.

The chain couples TRBV7-8 to TRBJ2-5; D is uncertain. The CDR3 length is 14 residues. Trimming stripped 0 bases from V and 7 bases from J, with 12 bases between. Germline V gene lookup returns CDR1 SGHVS and CDR2 FQNEAQ. The CDR3 bases are TGTGCCAGCAGCTTAGCAACACGATCGGGGACCCAGTACTTC. It encodes CASSLATRSGTQYF. The whole variable domain, filled in from reference TRBV7-8 and TRBJ2-5, reads GAGVSQSPRYKVAKRGQDVALRCDPISGHVSLFWYQQALGQGPEFLTYFQNEAQLDKSGLPSDRFFAERPEGSVSTLKIQRTQQEDSAVYLCASSLATRSGTQYFGPGTRLLVL.

The genes are TRBV6-1 and TRBJ1-3; 7 bases agree with TRBD1. The germline CDR1 and CDR2 sequences are MNHNS and SASEGT. CDR3 length equals 15 residues. The V gene end was trimmed by 8 bases and the J gene end by 0 bases; junction bases not matched to a gene: 7. CDR3 nucleotide sequence: TGTGCCAGCTCACAGGGGCAGAGCTCTGGAAACACCATATATTTT. Translating gives CASSQGQSSGNTIYF.

This clone was observed a single time. The CDR3 reads CAISGVRSATSTDTQYF. The CDR3 DNA reads TGTGCCATCAGTGGCGTGCGCAGCGCGACTAGCACAGATACGCAGTATTTT. This chain links TRBV10-3 with TRBJ2-3; D call uncertain. Per the germline V gene, CDR1 is ENHRY and CDR2 is SYGVKD. The V and J ends lost 4 bases and 0 bases respectively, with 17 bases between them. This CDR3 has 17 amino acids.

As DNA, the CDR3 is TGTGCCAGCAGCCTTTCCGCGGGACTAGCGATTTCGGGGGAGCTGTTTTTT. Residues: CASSLSAGLAISGELFF. The chain couples TRBV7-9 to TRBJ2-2, with 10 nucleotides matching TRBD2. J lost 8 bases, V lost 5 bases, and 14 bases had no gene match. The CDR3 length is 17 residues. CDR1 is SEHNR, CDR2 FQNEAQ, per germline (reference sequence).

The CDR3 loop is CASSLGNYLVGGYTF. The CDR3, as DNA: TGTGCCAGCAGCTTAGGGAATTACTTGGTGGGTGGCTACACCTTC. The chain uses TRBV7-2 and TRBJ1-2; D unclear. V shed 1 base and J shed 7 bases, with 16 bases lying between them. The CDR3 length is 15 residues. CDR1 and CDR2 from the germline V gene are SGHTA and FQGNSA.

V and J are TRBV5-1 and TRBJ1-5, with D possibly being TRBD1 (5 bases). The germline gives CDR1 SGHRS, CDR2 YFSETQ. This CDR3 has 17 amino acids. Trimming took 0 bases from V and 1 from J, leaving 14 bases between them. In DNA form, the CDR3 reads TGCGCCAGCAGCTTGGGTCCACAGGTGGGGAGCAATCAGCCCCAGCATTTT. This codes for CASSLGPQVGSNQPQHF. The full variable domain, with the rest looked up from reference TRBV5-1 and TRBJ1-5, is KAGVTQTPRYLIKTRGQQVTLSCSPISGHRSVSWYQQTPGQGLQFLFEYFSETQRNKGNFPGRFSGRQFSNSRSEMNVSTLELGDSALYLCASSLGPQVGSNQPQHFGDGTRLSIL.

This sequence joins TRBV2 and TRBJ1-5, with TRBD1 as a possible D gene (5 bases). The V end lost 4 bases, the J end lost 10 bases, and 17 bases lay between the germline ends. The CDR3 is 14 residues long. CDR1 and CDR2 (germline): SNHLY, FYNNEI. CDR3 nucleotide sequence: TGTGCCAGCAGTGTAAAAGGGGCCGCTCATCCCCAGCATTTT. It specifies CASSVKGAAHPQHF.

This chain joins TRBV9 and TRBJ1-1; possible D gene TRBD1, 5 bases. Germline assignment: CDR1 SGDLS and CDR2 YYNGEE. The CDR3 length is 16 residues. Trimming removed 0 bases from V and 1 base from J, with 13 bases in between. This chain's CDR3 is CASSVEDQGRNTEAFF. The CDR3 DNA reads TGTGCCAGCAGCGTAGAGGATCAGGGCCGGAACACTGAAGCTTTCTTT. Full variable domain (rest looked up from reference TRBV9 and TRBJ1-1): DSGVTQTPKHLITATGQRVTLRCSPRSGDLSVYWYQQSLDQGLQFLIQYYNGEERAKGNILERFSAQQFPDLHSELNLSSLELGDSALYFCASSVEDQGRNTEAFFGQGTRLTVV.

The rearrangement uses TRBV19 and TRBJ2-7, with D maybe TRBD2 (7 bases). V was cut by 4 bases and J by 3 bases, with 19 bases left in between. This CDR3 region has 16 residues. From germline, CDR1 is LNHDA and CDR2 SQIVND (reference sequence). The CDR3, as DNA: TGTGCCAGTAGTAGGAGTGGGCGGGGGCCTCGCTACGAGCAGTACTTC. Protein: CASSRSGRGPRYEQYF.

The table lists this clone with a few counts. This chain links TRBV9 with TRBJ1-1; D remains ambiguous. Germline assignment: CDR1 SGDLS and CDR2 YYNGEE. CDR3 size: 14 residues. Trimming shortened V by 0 bases and J by 1 base, and 7 bases separated the two germline ends. The CDR3 sequence is CASSVDSWNTEAFF. In DNA form, the CDR3 reads TGTGCCAGCAGCGTAGATTCATGGAACACTGAAGCTTTCTTT.

The chain carries TRBV5-6 and TRBJ1-2; the D gene is possibly TRBD1 (6 bases). Germline assignment: CDR1 SGHDT and CDR2 YYEEEE. Trimming removed 4 bases at V and 4 bases at J, with 14 bases between. The CDR3 extends over 14 amino acids. The CDR3 here is CASSARGEGYGYTF. The CDR3 DNA follows: TGTGCCAGCAGCGCGAGGGGGGAGGGCTATGGCTACACCTTC.

This clone was seen only a few times. The rearrangement joins TRBV28 to TRBJ1-6; 9 bases fit TRBD1. The CDR3 consists of 15 residues. Per the germline V gene, CDR1 is MDHEN and CDR2 is SYDVKM. Trimming cost V 3 bases and J 7 bases; bases outside gene matches: 4. CDR3 residues: CASSFPGQGNSPLHF. The DNA of the CDR3 is TGTGCCAGCAGTTTTCCCGGACAGGGGAATTCACCCCTCCACTTT.

The genes are TRBV30 and TRBJ1-3; D gene uncertain. The V end lost 5 bases, the J end lost 4 bases, and 6 bases lay between the germline ends. The germline gives CDR1 GTSNPN, CDR2 SVGIG (reference sequence). This CDR3 has 11 residues. DNA of the CDR3: TGTGCCTGGGGAGTCGGAAACACCATATATTTT. Residues: CAWGVGNTIYF.

The gene calls are TRBV6-5 and TRBJ2-7; 7 positions agree with TRBD1. CDR1 MNHEY and CDR2 SVGAGI come from the germline V gene. The CDR3 is made up of 15 amino acids. Unmatched junction bases numbered 13, after V lost 10 bases and J lost 1 base. The CDR3 sequence is CAISPVGDSSYEQYF. In DNA, the CDR3 is TGTGCCATCAGCCCAGTCGGGGACAGTTCCTACGAGCAGTACTTC.

CDR3 in DNA: TGTGCCAGCAGTTACCGGGACAGGGGGCGCCCAGATACGCAGTATTTT. The encoded protein is CASSYRDRGRPDTQYF. The V and J genes are TRBV6-5 and TRBJ2-3, with 12 bases identical to TRBD1. Germline V gives CDR1 MNHEY, CDR2 SVGAGI. V was pared by 2 bases and J by 4 bases, with 4 bases of the junction left unmatched. The length of the CDR3 is 16 residues.

V and J are TRBV2 and TRBJ2-5, with no clear D. The CDR3 is 13 residues long. Germline values: CDR1 SNHLY, CDR2 FYNNEI. V dropped 6 bases and J dropped 5 bases, with 13 bases sitting between them. The CDR3 loop is CASRTTPEETQYF. In DNA form, the CDR3 reads TGTGCCAGCAGAACGACCCCGGAGGAGACCCAGTACTTC.

The genes are TRBV5-1 and TRBJ2-2, with D possibly matching TRBD2 (5 bases). In germline, CDR1 is SGHRS, CDR2 YFSETQ. The CDR3 covers 12 residues. V was clipped by 7 bases and J by 6 bases, with 10 bases between them. The DNA of the CDR3 is TGCGCCAGCCAAGGCGGGTCCGGGGAGCTGTTTTTT. Its translation: CASQGGSGELFF.

The chain has TRBV28 and TRBJ1-4, with TRBD1 as a possible D gene (5 bases). Trimming cost V 8 bases and J 5 bases, with 12 bases left between them. Per the germline V gene, CDR1 is MDHEN and CDR2 is SYDVKM. This CDR3 has 13 residues. CDR3 loop: CASRLGENEKLFF. Written as DNA, the CDR3 is TGTGCCAGCCGCCTGGGGGAGAATGAAAAACTGTTTTTT. The full variable domain, in which reference TRBV28 and TRBJ1-4 provide the parts outside the CDR3, is DVKVTQSSRYLVKRTGEKVFLECVQDMDHENMFWYRQDPGLGLRLIYFSYDVKMKEKGDIPEGYSVSREKKERFSLILESASTNQTSMYLCASRLGENEKLFFGSGTQLSVL.

The genes are TRBV2 and TRBJ1-2; D may be TRBD1 (5 bases). Germline CDR1 is SNHLY and CDR2 is FYNNEI. CDR3 length: 14 residues. V was clipped by 1 base and J by 8 bases, with 14 bases between them. The CDR3 region has the DNA TGTGCCAGCAGTGAAGTCTCGGGGGTCTGGGGCTACACCTTC. Translating gives CASSEVSGVWGYTF.